This T cell receptor beta chain was identified in a study of Graves' ophthalmopathy and Graves' hyperthyroidism. General observations from the study: Ophthalmopathy versus stable hyperthyroidism: 13-signature model gave around 85% sensitivity, less than 82% specificity. At just over 70% sensitivity and approximately 72% specificity, the model predicted progression of the ophthalmopathy.

The sequenced template was RNA, covering the TCR beta CDR3 region. First-round RT-PCR employed HTBI primers, with a second-round multiplex PCR after it. From the multiplex PCR reads, TCRdb called clonotypes with MiXCR, one entry per CDR3 protein. Of about 740,000 distinct CDR3 sequences listed, roughly two fifths are singletons. Per germline, CDR1 ENHRY and CDR2 SYGVKD. V was clipped by 6 bases and J by 0 bases, with 11 bases between them. The CDR3 extends over 14 amino acids. Patients with other autoimmune diseases, uncontrolled infections, pregnancy or lactation were excluded. The diagnostic workup employed clinical symptoms, serum thyroxine, TRAb, thyroid ultrasound and orbital computed tomography. This clonotype was picked up many times. The target antigen is unknown.

Source material: peripheral blood. The rearrangement uses TRBV10-3 and TRBJ1-2, with D uncertain. The receptor's source is an adult man with Graves' ophthalmopathy. CDR3 region: CAISPTAANYGYTF. The CDR3 DNA sequence: TGTGCCATCAGCCCGACCGCAGCTAACTATGGCTACACCTTC.